The present entry profiles one TCR beta chain with its context. The data originate from a study of blood T cell repertoires in COVID-19. As handled by the study authors: The authors estimated nucleated cell counts from reference gene primer amplification. Assay: immunoSEQ multiplex PCR; the TCRdb copy retains only in-frame clones and omits some. The V and J calls and the clone size are those of that table, but D and trimming were determined from the DNA. Of roughly 120,000 clones listed, roughly 80% are singletons. The sequenced sample consisted of peripheral blood. This sequence originates from a human donor in a cohort sampled during active or convalescent COVID-19.

CDR3 protein: CASSYFGLGTYEQYF. For the CDR3, the DNA is TGTGCCAGCAGTTATTTCGGACTGGGAACCTACGAGCAGTACTTC. J is TRBJ2-7 and V is TRBV6-2 or TRBV6-3, with D perhaps TRBD2 (5 bases). The germline V and J ends were trimmed by 3 bases and 2 bases, with 14 bases remaining between them. CDR1 MNHEY and CDR2 SVGEGT come from the germline V gene. There are 15 residues in the CDR3.